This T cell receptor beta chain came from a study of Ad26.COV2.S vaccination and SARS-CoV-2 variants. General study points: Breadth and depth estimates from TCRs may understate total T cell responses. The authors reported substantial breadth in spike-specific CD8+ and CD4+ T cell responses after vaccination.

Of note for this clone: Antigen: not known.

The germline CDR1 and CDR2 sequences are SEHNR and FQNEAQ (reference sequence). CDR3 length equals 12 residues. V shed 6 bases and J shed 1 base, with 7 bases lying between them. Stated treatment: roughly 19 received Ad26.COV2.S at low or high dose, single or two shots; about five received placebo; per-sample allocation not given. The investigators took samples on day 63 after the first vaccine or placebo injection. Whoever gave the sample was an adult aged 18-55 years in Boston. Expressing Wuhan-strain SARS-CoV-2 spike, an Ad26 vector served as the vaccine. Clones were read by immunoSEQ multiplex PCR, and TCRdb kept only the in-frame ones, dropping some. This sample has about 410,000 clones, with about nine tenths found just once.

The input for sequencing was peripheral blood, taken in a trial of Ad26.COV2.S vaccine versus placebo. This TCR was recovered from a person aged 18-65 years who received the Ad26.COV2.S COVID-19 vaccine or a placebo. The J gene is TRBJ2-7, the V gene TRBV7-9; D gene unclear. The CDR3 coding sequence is TGTGCCAGCAGTGCAGAATCCTACGAGCAGTACTTC. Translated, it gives CASSAESYEQYF.